The 8 T cell receptor beta chains below come from one sample, sequenced in a study of blood T cell repertoires in COVID-19. Data came from immunoSEQ multiplex PCR; TCRdb stores just in-frame clones and leaves some out. The table shows some 250,000 clones, with 70% to 85% occurring only once. Sequenced sample: PBMCs or T cells enriched from blood (not recorded which). These receptors all come from a man aged 40-49 years who had recovered from COVID-19.

The rearrangement links TRBV9 to TRBJ1-3, with a possible D match to TRBD1 (5 bases). Germline assignment: CDR1 SGDLS and CDR2 YYNGEE. The CDR3 totals 15 residues. V lost 0 bases to trimming and J lost 1 base, with 8 bases between them. The CDR3 protein is CASSVGGGSGNTIYF. The CDR3 nucleotides are TGTGCCAGCAGCGTAGGCGGGGGTTCTGGAAACACCATATATTTT. Full variable domain (rest looked up from reference TRBV9 and TRBJ1-3): DSGVTQTPKHLITATGQRVTLRCSPRSGDLSVYWYQQSLDQGLQFLIQYYNGEERAKGNILERFSAQQFPDLHSELNLSSLELGDSALYFCASSVGGGSGNTIYFGEGSWLTVV.

The V call is TRBV3-1 (or the pseudogene TRBV3-2), the J call TRBJ1-3; the D gene is possibly TRBD1 (6 bases). Trimming stripped 8 bases from V and 0 bases from J, with 14 bases between. This CDR3 is built from 15 residues. Germline V gene sequence: CDR1 LGHDT, CDR2 YNNKEL (reference sequence). The CDR3 loop is CASGTQPYSGNTIYF. In DNA form, the CDR3 reads TGTGCCAGCGGGACACAGCCGTACTCTGGAAACACCATATATTTT.

This sequence joins TRBV28 and TRBJ1-1; 10 bases fit TRBD1. The CDR3 sequence is 12 residues long. Germline CDR1 and CDR2: MDHEN and SYDVKM. V was clipped by 7 bases and J by 10 bases; unmatched bases: 6. CDR3 DNA: TGTGCCAGCAAATTCGGACAGGGGGTAGCTTTCTTT. Amino acids: CASKFGQGVAFF. The full variable domain, its missing parts supplied by reference TRBV28 and TRBJ1-1, is DVKVTQSSRYLVKRTGEKVFLECVQDMDHENMFWYRQDPGLGLRLIYFSYDVKMKEKGDIPEGYSVSREKKERFSLILESASTNQTSMYLCASKFGQGVAFFGQGTRLTVV.

This chain joins TRBV3-1 (or the pseudogene TRBV3-2) and TRBJ2-1; 9 bases line up with TRBD2. Germline V gene lookup returns CDR1 LGHDT and CDR2 YNNKEL (reference sequence). The CDR3 is 14 amino acids. V shed 10 bases and J 6 bases; nucleotides not matched to a gene: 10. The DNA of the CDR3 is TGTGCCACTATGAGGCGGGAGGGAGGCAATGAGCAGTTCTTC. Translating it yields CATMRREGGNEQFF.

This chain links TRBV19 with TRBJ2-7, with 9 bases matching TRBD1. CDR1 is LNHDA, CDR2 SQIVND, per germline (reference sequence). The CDR3 has 14 residues. With V trimmed by 4 bases and J by 4 bases, 5 bases remained unmatched. The CDR3 reads CASSRRQGVYEQYF. Written as DNA, the CDR3 is TGTGCCAGTAGTAGAAGACAGGGGGTTTACGAGCAGTACTTC.

This chain connects TRBV25-1 to TRBJ2-1; TRBD1 matches 7 bases. CDR3 length: 11 residues. V was clipped by 8 bases and J by 7 bases; unmatched bases: 2. The germline V gene encodes CDR1 MGHDK and CDR2 SYGVNS. The DNA for the CDR3 is TGTGCCAGCCGGGACAGTAATGAGCAGTTCTTC. It yields the protein CASRDSNEQFF.

The chain links TRBV29-1 to TRBJ2-5; D possibly corresponds to TRBD1 (5 bases). Germline V gene sequence: CDR1 SQVTM, CDR2 ANQGSEA. Between the trimmed V and J ends, which lost 6 bases and 2 bases, there was a span of 16 bases. The CDR3 runs 14 residues. The CDR3 DNA is TGCAGCGTGGGCTGGGGCCGGTCACAAGAGACCCAGTACTTC. It translates to CSVGWGRSQETQYF.

This chain connects TRBV28 to TRBJ2-7; tentatively, D is TRBD1 (5 bases). This CDR3 region has 15 residues. Trimming removed 8 bases from V and 5 bases from J, with 22 bases in between. Per the germline V gene, CDR1 is MDHEN and CDR2 is SYDVKM. DNA of the CDR3: TGTGCCAGCCGGAAGCTTTTCCAGGGCGCCCACGAGCAGTACTTC. This sequence encodes CASRKLFQGAHEQYF.